This T cell receptor (beta chain) was sequenced for a study of cytomegalovirus exposure and HLA in healthy donors. For the study at large: An earlier analysis found under 130 million unique TCR beta sequences from about 190 million T cells.

This PCR relied on a set of 60 Vbeta primers and 13 Jbeta primers. In the authors' workflow: Roughly 80 million unique TCR beta chains, 9.5 million to 11 million of them shared, were counted by a later analysis. Measured with immunoSEQ multiplex PCR; TCRdb has only the in-frame clones, and not every one. The V and J calls and clone size were taken over from that table, and D and trimming were inferred from the DNA. The table lists around 230,000 clones, roughly 84% of them singletons. Trimming removed 4 bases from V and 5 bases from J, with 12 bases in between. Looked up from germline, CDR1 is SGHRS and CDR2 is YFSETQ. The CDR3 has 13 amino acids.

The sequenced sample was PBMCs. V usage is TRBV5-1 and J usage is TRBJ1-1; unclear D gene. The origin of this receptor is a girl between 2 and 10 years old in good health and CMV-seronegative. Written as DNA, the CDR3 is TGCGCCAGCAGCCTGAGGGTTTCGACTGAAGCTTTCTTT. It translates to CASSLRVSTEAFF.